The table lists the clone carrying this T cell receptor (beta chain) with many counts. There are 16 residues in the CDR3. V trimming: 1 base; J trimming: 8 bases; junction bases outside the gene matches: 10. Germline V gene data show CDR1 as SNHLY and CDR2 as FYNNEI. The data were taken from a study of lung T cells in sarcoidosis with Löfgren's syndrome. TCRdb independently ran MiXCR on the reads; one entry per CDR3 protein. The data hold some 20,000 distinct CDR3 sequences, with about 20% observed a single time. The TCR comes from a human donor with sarcoidosis (Löfgren's syndrome or another form), or a control subject (not recorded which). The chain has TRBV2 and TRBJ1-2; 10 bases match TRBD1. The sequencing input was CD4+ T cells from PBMCs. CDR3 region: CASSEVPGQGFVGYTF. CDR3 DNA sequence: TGTGCCAGCAGTGAAGTCCCGGGACAGGGGTTCGTCGGCTACACCTTC.